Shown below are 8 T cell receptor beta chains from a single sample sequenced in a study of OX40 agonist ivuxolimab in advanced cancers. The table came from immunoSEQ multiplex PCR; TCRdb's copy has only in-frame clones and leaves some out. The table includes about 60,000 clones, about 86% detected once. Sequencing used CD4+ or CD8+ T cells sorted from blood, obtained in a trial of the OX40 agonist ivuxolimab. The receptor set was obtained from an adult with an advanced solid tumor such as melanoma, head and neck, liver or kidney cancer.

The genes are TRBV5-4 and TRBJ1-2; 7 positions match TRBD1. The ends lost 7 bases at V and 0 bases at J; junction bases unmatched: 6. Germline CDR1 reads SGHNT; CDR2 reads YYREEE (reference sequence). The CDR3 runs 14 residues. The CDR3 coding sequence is TGTGCCAGCGAAGACAGGGCCGCTAACTATGGCTACACCTTC. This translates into CASEDRAANYGYTF.

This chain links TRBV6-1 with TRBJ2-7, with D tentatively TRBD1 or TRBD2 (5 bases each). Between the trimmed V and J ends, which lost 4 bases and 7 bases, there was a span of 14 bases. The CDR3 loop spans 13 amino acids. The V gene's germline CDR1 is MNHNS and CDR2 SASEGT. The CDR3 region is CASSVTGGWEQYF. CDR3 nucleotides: TGTGCCAGCAGTGTAACTGGGGGATGGGAGCAGTACTTC.

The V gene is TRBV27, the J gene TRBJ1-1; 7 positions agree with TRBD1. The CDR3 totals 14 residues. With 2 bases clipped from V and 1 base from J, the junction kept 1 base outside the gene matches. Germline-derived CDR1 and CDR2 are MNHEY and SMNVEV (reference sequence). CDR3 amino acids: CASSLQGENTEAFF. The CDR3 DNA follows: TGTGCCAGCAGTTTACAGGGGGAGAACACTGAAGCTTTCTTT.

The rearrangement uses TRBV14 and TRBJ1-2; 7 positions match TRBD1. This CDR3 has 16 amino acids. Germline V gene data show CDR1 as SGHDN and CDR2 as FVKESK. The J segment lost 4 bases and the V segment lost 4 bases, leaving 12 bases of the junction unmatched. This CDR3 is CASSPSGTENIYGYTF. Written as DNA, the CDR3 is TGTGCCAGCAGCCCTTCCGGGACAGAAAATATCTATGGCTACACCTTC. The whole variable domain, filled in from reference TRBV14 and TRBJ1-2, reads EAGVTQFPSHSVIEKGQTVTLRCDPISGHDNLYWYRRVMGKEIKFLLHFVKESKQDESGMPNNRFLAERTGGTYSTLKVQPAELEDSGVYFCASSPSGTENIYGYTFGSGTRLTVV.

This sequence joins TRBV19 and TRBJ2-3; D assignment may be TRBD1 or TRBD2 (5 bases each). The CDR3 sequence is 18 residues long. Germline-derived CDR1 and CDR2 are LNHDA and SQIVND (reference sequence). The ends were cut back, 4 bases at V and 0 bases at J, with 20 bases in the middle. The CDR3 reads CASSKWAGLAGSTDTQYF. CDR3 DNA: TGTGCCAGTAGTAAATGGGCAGGGCTAGCCGGGAGCACAGATACGCAGTATTTT.

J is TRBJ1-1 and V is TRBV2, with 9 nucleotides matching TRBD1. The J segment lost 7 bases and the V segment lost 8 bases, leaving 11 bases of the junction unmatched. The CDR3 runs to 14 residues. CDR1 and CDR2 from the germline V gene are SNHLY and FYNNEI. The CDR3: CASASQGAGGEAFF. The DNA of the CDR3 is TGTGCCAGCGCATCACAGGGGGCTGGCGGTGAAGCTTTCTTT.

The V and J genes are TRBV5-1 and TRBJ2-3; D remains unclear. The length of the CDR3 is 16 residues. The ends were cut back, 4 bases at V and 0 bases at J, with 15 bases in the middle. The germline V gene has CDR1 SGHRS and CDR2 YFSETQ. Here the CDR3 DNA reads TGCGCCAGCAGCCCCCTCAGCGCCCAGAGCACAGATACGCAGTATTTT. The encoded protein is CASSPLSAQSTDTQYF.

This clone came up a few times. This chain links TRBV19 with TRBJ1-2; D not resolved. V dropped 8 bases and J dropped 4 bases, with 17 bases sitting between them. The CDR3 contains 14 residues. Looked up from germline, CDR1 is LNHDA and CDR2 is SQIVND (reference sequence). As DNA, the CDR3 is TGTGCCAGTGCGATTGACCCCCTTACCTATGGCTACACCTTC. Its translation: CASAIDPLTYGYTF.